This section outlines one TCR beta chain sequence together with its context. This clone was detected only once. Which antigen it targets is not known. No per-base quality is available; no much larger clone lies one base away. The sample contains more than one DNA sequence encoding this CDR3. This sample was included in a study of blood T cell repertoires in COVID-19 (dated by TCRdb to 2018 to 2020). In the study overall: The collaborator samples originated in the United States, Italy and Spain and spanned the acute and convalescent phases of COVID-19. The repertoires were made available in a free public database intended to serve as a resource for research on the immune response to SARS-CoV-2. The prospective study material was composed of cDNA or gDNA derived from T cells, B-cell-depleted T cells, or PBMCs. Sample metadata almost always included a de-identified subject ID, COVID-19 status, age in years and sex. Where HLA class I and class II types were available, the types were taken from metadata supplied by the sample provider, not from assay-based typing. The dataset comprised deeply sampled blood TCRbeta repertoires from subjects exposed to, actively infected with, or recovered from COVID-19. The samples were drawn from two sources: the first 160 participants of the ongoing ImmuneRACE study, and fewer than 1,500 subjects contributed by 6 global collaborators. What the work shows at the level of the full study, not this receptor alone: How much clinical and demographic metadata was included differed by source and by participant, and the metadata was provided uncurated.

Participants in the prospective study were enrolled through a virtual design, were aged roughly 18 to 100 years, and lived in some 24 United States geographic areas. In the prospective study, participants were assigned to cohorts based on the clinical history participants reported in a screening survey and a study questionnaire. ImmuneRACE Cohort 3 recovered participants were defined by two consecutive negative NP/OP PCR tests, healthcare professional clearance, or symptom resolution. In the prospective study, whole blood, serum and a nasopharyngeal or oropharyngeal swab were collected from each participant by mobile phlebotomists. Additional blood draws and questionnaires over an approximately 2-month period could optionally be provided by prospective study participants. Blood samples from the prospective study were shipped frozen or at room temperature prior to DNA extraction. TCRbeta CDR3 regions were amplified from genomic DNA using the immunoSEQ Assay, a bias-controlled multiplex PCR. The study's own analysis went as follows. Within the assay, amplification of reference gene primers was used to estimate how many nucleated cells each sample contained. Sequence reads were collapsed and filtered to measure the absolute abundance of every unique TCRbeta CDR3 rearrangement. Productive Simpson clonality was computed per sample as the square root of Simpson's diversity index over productive rearrangements. Held by TCRdb, this immuneACCESS table contains in-frame sequences only and omits some clones. Under half of the omission traces to an unresolved V gene where checked; the cause of the rest is unknown. The V and J calls and clone size were taken over from that table, and D and trimming were inferred from the DNA. In all, the sample holds some 200,000 clones, and about 81% of those were seen once. The top ten clonotypes cover about 10% of the sample.

The TCR comes from a man aged 35 to 55 who had recovered from COVID-19. The sequenced sample consisted of PBMCs or T cells enriched from blood (not recorded which).

The CDR3 protein sequence reads: CASSQTGGSYEQYF. At the DNA level, the sequence is TGCGCCAGCAGCCAGACAGGGGGCTCCTACGAGCAGTACTTC. Recombination linked TRBV5-1 to TRBJ2-7; 9 bases in between match TRBD1. Based on the germline V gene, the CDR1 and CDR2 sequences are SGHRS and YFSETQ. The CDR3 has 14 amino acids, counting the end cysteine and phenylalanine. Just CDR3 DNA is preserved here, 42 bases in frame from base 1. For this chain, trimming is 4 bases at the V end and 0 bases at the J end, and the number of junction bases without a gene match is 2.